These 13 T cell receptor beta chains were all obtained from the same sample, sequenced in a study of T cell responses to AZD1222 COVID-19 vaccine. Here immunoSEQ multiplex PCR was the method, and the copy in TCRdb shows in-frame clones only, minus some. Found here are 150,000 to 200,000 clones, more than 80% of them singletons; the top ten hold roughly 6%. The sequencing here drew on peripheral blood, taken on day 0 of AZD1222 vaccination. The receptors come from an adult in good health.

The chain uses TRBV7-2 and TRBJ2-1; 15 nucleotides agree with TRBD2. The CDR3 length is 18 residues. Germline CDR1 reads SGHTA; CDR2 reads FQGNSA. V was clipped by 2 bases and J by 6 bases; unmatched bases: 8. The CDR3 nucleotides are TGTGCCAGCAGCTTAAGGACTAGCGGGGGGGCGACGCGCAATGAGCAGTTCTTC. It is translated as CASSLRTSGGATRNEQFF.

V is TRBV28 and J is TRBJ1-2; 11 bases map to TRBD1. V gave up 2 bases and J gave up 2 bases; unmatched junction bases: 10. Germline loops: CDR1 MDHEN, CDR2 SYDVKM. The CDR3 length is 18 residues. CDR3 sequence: CASSLPWTGGFVNYGYTF. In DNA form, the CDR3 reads TGTGCCAGCAGTTTACCCTGGACAGGGGGCTTTGTAAACTATGGCTACACCTTC.

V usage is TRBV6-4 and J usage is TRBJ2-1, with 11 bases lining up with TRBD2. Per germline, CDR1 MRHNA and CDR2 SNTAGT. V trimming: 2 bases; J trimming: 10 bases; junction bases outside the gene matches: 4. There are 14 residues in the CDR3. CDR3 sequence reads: CASSDGLAGGEQFF. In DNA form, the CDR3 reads TGTGCCAGCAGTGACGGCCTAGCGGGAGGCGAGCAGTTCTTC.

DNA of the CDR3: TGTGCCAGCAAACGGGACGGGAGCTCCTACGAGCAGTACTTC. This codes for CASKRDGSSYEQYF. The J gene is TRBJ2-7, the V gene TRBV6-5; D possibly corresponds to TRBD2 (6 bases). CDR1 is MNHEY, CDR2 SVGAGI, per germline. Trimming pared 7 bases from V and 0 bases from J, leaving 13 bases between. The CDR3 length is 14 residues.

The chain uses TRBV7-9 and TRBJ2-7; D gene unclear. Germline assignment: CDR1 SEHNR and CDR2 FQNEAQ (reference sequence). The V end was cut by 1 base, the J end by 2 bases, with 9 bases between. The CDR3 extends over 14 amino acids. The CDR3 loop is CASSLEITPYEQYF. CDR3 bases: TGTGCCAGCAGCTTAGAAATCACCCCCTACGAGCAGTACTTC.

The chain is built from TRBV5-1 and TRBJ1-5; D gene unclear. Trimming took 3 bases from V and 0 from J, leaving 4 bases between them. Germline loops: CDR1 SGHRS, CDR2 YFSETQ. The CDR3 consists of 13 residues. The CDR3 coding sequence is TGCGCCAGCAGCTCGGATAGCAATCAGCCCCAGCATTTT. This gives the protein CASSSDSNQPQHF.

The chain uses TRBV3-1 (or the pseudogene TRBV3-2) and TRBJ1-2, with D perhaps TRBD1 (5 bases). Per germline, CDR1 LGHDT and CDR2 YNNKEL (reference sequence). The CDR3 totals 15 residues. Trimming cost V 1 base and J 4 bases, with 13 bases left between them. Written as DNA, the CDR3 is TGTGCCAGCAGCCAAGTAGAGTCGGGGCCCTATGGCTACACCTTC. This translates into CASSQVESGPYGYTF.

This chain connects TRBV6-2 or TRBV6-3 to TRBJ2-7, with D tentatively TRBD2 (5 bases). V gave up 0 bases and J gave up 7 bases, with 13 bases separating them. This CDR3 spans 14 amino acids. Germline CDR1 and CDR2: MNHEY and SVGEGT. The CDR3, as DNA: TGTGCCAGCAGTTACTCGATAGAGGGTACAGAGCAGTACTTC. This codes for CASSYSIEGTEQYF.

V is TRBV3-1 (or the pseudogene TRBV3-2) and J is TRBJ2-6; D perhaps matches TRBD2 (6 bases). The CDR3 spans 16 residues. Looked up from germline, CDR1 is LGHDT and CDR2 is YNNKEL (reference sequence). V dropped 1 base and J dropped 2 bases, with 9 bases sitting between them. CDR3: CASSQGWGAGANVLTF. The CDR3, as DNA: TGTGCCAGCAGCCAAGGATGGGGGGCTGGGGCCAACGTCCTGACTTTC.

DNA of the CDR3: TGTGCCAGCAGCCCGTTTAGCGGGAGGGGGGTGGATACGCAGTATTTT. Translation: CASSPFSGRGVDTQYF. The rearrangement joins TRBV3-1 (or the pseudogene TRBV3-2) to TRBJ2-3; 11 bases fit TRBD2. The CDR3 totals 16 residues. Trimming at V came to 4 bases and at J to 6 bases, leaving 9 bases not matched to a gene. Germline loops: CDR1 LGHDT, CDR2 YNNKEL (reference sequence).

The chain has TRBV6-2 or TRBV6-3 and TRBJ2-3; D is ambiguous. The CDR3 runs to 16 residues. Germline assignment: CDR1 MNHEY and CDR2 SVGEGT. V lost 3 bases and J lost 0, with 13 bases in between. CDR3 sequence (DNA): TGTGCCAGCAGTTATCGTCTCCCTGGGAGCACAGATACGCAGTATTTT. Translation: CASSYRLPGSTDTQYF.

The DNA for the CDR3 is TGTGCCAGTAGTCGGACAGTCAATGAAAAACTGTTTTTT. It codes for CASSRTVNEKLFF. This chain links TRBV19 with TRBJ1-4; weak D call: TRBD1 (6 bases). V was shortened by 5 bases and J by 5 bases, with 9 bases between the two germline ends. This CDR3 contains 13 residues. In germline, CDR1 is LNHDA, CDR2 SQIVND (reference sequence).

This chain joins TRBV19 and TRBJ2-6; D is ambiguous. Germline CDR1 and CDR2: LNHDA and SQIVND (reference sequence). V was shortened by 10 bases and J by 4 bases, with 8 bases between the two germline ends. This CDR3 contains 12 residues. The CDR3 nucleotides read TGTGCCACTATAGCCGGGGCCAACGTCCTGACTTTC. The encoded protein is CATIAGANVLTF. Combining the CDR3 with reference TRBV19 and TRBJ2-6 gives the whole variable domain DGGITQSPKYLFRKEGQNVTLSCEQNLNHDAMYWYRQDPGQGLRLIYYSQIVNDFQKGDIAEGYSVSREKKESFPLTVTSAQKNPTAFYLCATIAGANVLTFGAGSRLTVL.